This passage covers 18 T cell receptor beta chains from one sample sequenced in a study of response to subunit inactivated influenza vaccine. TCRdb analysed the RT-PCR reads with MiXCR anew, one entry per CDR3 protein. The sample carries a few hundred thousand distinct CDR3 sequences, roughly 15% recorded once. Sequencing was performed on PBMCs from blood, taken 12 days after vaccination. The receptors shown here come from a man in his forties or fifties who received an inactivated influenza vaccine.

The rearrangement uses TRBV4-3 and TRBJ2-1; 8 nucleotides line up with TRBD1. The germline V gene has CDR1 LGHNA and CDR2 YSLEER. This CDR3 comprises 15 residues. With 1 base clipped from V and 5 bases from J, the junction kept 4 bases outside the gene matches. The CDR3 nucleotides read TGCGCCAGCAGCCAAGCTGACAGGGGAAACAATGAGCAGTTCTTC. Protein: CASSQADRGNNEQFF.

This clonotype was counted between two and nine times. V is TRBV20-1 and J is TRBJ2-6, with D tentatively TRBD2 (5 bases). V lost 0 bases, J lost 0 bases, and 15 bases lay in between. The CDR3 totals 18 residues. Germline CDR1 DFQATT, CDR2 SNEGSKA (reference sequence). CDR3 sequence reads: CSARDYKRDYSGANVLTF. The CDR3 region has the DNA TGCAGTGCTAGAGATTATAAACGAGACTACTCTGGGGCCAACGTCCTGACTTTC.

CDR3 region: CASSSQREELNIQYF. The CDR3 DNA is TGTGCCAGCAGTTCCCAGCGGGAGGAACTAAACATTCAGTACTTC. This rearrangement joins TRBV28 to TRBJ2-4; TRBD2 aligns across 9 bases. The CDR3 loop spans 15 amino acids. Germline V CDR1 and CDR2: MDHEN, SYDVKM. V lost 4 bases to trimming and J lost 6 bases; unmatched junction nucleotides: 7.

The chain combines TRBV12-3 or TRBV12-4 with TRBJ2-2; D possibly corresponds to TRBD1 (5 bases). Trimming removed 6 bases at V and 6 bases at J, with 11 bases between. The CDR3 has 13 amino acids. The CDR3 loop is CASRIRAAGELFF. CDR3 DNA: TGTGCCAGCAGGATCAGGGCTGCCGGGGAGCTGTTTTTT.

This clonotype was picked up a small number of times. J is TRBJ1-2 and V is TRBV5-5; D not certain. CDR1 is SGHKS and CDR2 is YYEKEE in the germline V gene (reference sequence). This CDR3 region has 13 residues. Trimming removed 0 bases at V and 6 bases at J, with 9 bases between. CDR3 nucleotides: TGTGCCAGCAGCTTGGGGGCAAGGGATGGCTACACCTTC. Translating it yields CASSLGARDGYTF. The variable domain in full, with the rest retrieved from reference TRBV5-5 and TRBJ1-2, is DAGVTQSPTHLIKTRGQQVTLRCSPISGHKSVSWYQQVLGQGPQFIFQYYEKEERGRGNFPDRFSARQFPNYSSELNVNALLLGDSALYLCASSLGARDGYTFGSGTRLTVV.

V gene TRBV3-1 combines with J gene TRBJ2-3; 10 bases map to TRBD2. The CDR3 spans 16 residues. V trimming: 1 base; J trimming: 6 bases; junction bases outside the gene matches: 7. Germline V gene lookup returns CDR1 LGHDT and CDR2 YNNKEL (reference sequence). CDR3 coding DNA: TGTGCCAGCAGCCAAGTACCCAGCGGGGGGGCCGATACGCAGTATTTT. Its protein is CASSQVPSGGADTQYF.

This chain links TRBV7-2 with TRBJ2-7; TRBD2 matches at 7 bases. Germline CDR1 reads SGHTA; CDR2 reads FQGNSA. The trim removed 6 bases at V and 7 bases at J, leaving 12 bases unmatched. The length of the CDR3 is 14 residues. The CDR3 sequence: CASRWRGSKGEQYF. The CDR3 DNA is TGTGCCAGCAGATGGCGGGGGTCCAAAGGGGAGCAGTACTTC. The full variable domain, rest sourced from reference TRBV7-2 and TRBJ2-7, is GAGVSQSPSNKVTEKGKDVELRCDPISGHTALYWYRQSLGQGLEFLIYFQGNSAPDKSGLPSDRFSAERTGGSVSTLTIQRTQQEDSAVYLCASRWRGSKGEQYFGPGTRLTVT.

This clonotype has a count of ten or more. The chain couples TRBV9 to TRBJ2-1, with D maybe TRBD2 (6 bases). Trimming removed 0 bases at V and 0 bases at J, with 10 bases between. This CDR3 contains 16 residues. CDR1 and CDR2 (germline): SGDLS, YYNGEE. The CDR3 DNA follows: TGTGCCAGCAGCGTAGGGCTCGGGAGCTCCTACAATGAGCAGTTCTTC. Protein product: CASSVGLGSSYNEQFF.

This clonotype appeared a few times. The chain joins TRBV12-3 or TRBV12-4 to TRBJ2-5, with D perhaps given as TRBD1 or TRBD2 (6 bases each). V lost 5 bases and J lost 5, with 12 bases in between. There are 13 residues in the CDR3. CDR3 loop: CASSLGGIETQYF. CDR3 DNA: TGTGCCAGCAGTCTGGGGGGCATCGAGACCCAGTACTTC.

The chain is built from TRBV5-1 and TRBJ1-1; the D is unclear. Germline V lookup: CDR1 SGHRS, CDR2 YFSETQ. The germline V and J ends were trimmed by 1 base and 3 bases, with 13 bases remaining between them. The CDR3 is 15 residues long. The chain's CDR3 is CASSLWALRDTEAFF. Here the CDR3 DNA reads TGCGCCAGCAGCTTGTGGGCCTTGAGGGACACTGAAGCTTTCTTT.

This sequence joins TRBV4-3 and TRBJ2-3, with D possibly matching TRBD2 (5 bases). This CDR3 region has 14 residues. V lost 4 bases and J 4 bases, leaving 12 bases between the germline ends. Germline V gene data show CDR1 as LGHNA and CDR2 as YSLEER. This CDR3 is CASSPGVSSDTQYF. Here the CDR3 DNA reads TGCGCCAGCAGCCCCGGGGTGAGCTCAGATACGCAGTATTTT.

The chain employs TRBV18 and TRBJ2-1; D is undetermined. Germline-derived CDR1 and CDR2 are KGHSH and LQKENI. V gave up 0 bases and J gave up 8 bases, with 14 bases separating them. This CDR3 contains 15 residues. CDR3 sequence reads: CASSPPNILRDEQFF. CDR3 nucleotides: TGTGCCAGCTCACCACCTAACATTCTTCGGGATGAGCAGTTCTTC.

Worth noting for this clonotype: A much more abundant neighbour one base away suggests this may be a read error. This sequence joins TRBV12-3 or TRBV12-4 and TRBJ2-5, with a weak D call TRBD2 (5 bases). There are 14 residues in the CDR3. V was cut by 5 bases and J by 7 bases, with 17 bases left in between. The CDR3 sequence: CASSRSTGSGTQYF. Written as DNA, the CDR3 is TGTGCCAGCAGTCGGTCGACGGGGTCTGGGACCCAGTACTTC.

This clonotype was counted between two and nine times. The chain couples TRBV4-1 to TRBJ2-3; TRBD1 matches 12 bases. The CDR3 spans 17 residues. Looked up from germline, CDR1 is MGHRA and CDR2 is YSYEKL. With 3 bases clipped from V and 6 bases from J, the junction kept 10 bases outside the gene matches. Written as DNA, the CDR3 is TGCGCCAGCAGCCACATTGCTCCGGGACAGGGGGCGGATACGCAGTATTTT. As protein: CASSHIAPGQGADTQYF.

V gene TRBV3-1 combines with J gene TRBJ1-2; D gene ambiguous. CDR1 and CDR2 from the germline V gene are LGHDT and YNNKEL (reference sequence). The CDR3 consists of 14 residues. The ends were cut back, 11 bases at V and 1 base at J, with 17 bases in the middle. The CDR3 region has the DNA TGTGCCTCCTCTAGCGGCCGGGGTAACTATGGCTACACCTTC. This encodes CASSSGRGNYGYTF.

This clonotype was detected many times. This rearrangement joins TRBV12-3 or TRBV12-4 to TRBJ1-1; unclear D gene. V was trimmed by 7 bases and J by 4 bases, leaving 13 bases between them. The CDR3 is 13 amino acids. The CDR3 spells CASTRPGSTEAFF. DNA for the CDR3: TGTGCCAGCACGCGCCCCGGCTCCACTGAAGCTTTCTTT.

This clonotype was seen only a few times. The chain links TRBV11-2 to TRBJ2-4, with D uncertain. This CDR3 has 13 amino acids. V shed 3 bases and J shed 4 bases, with 7 bases lying between them. Germline V lookup: CDR1 SGHAT, CDR2 FQNNGV. CDR3 in amino acids: CASSLGMKNIQYF. The CDR3 nucleotides are TGTGCCAGCAGCTTGGGGATGAAAAACATTCAGTACTTC.

The rearrangement uses TRBV25-1 and TRBJ2-5; the match to TRBD2 covers 11 bases. V was pared by 6 bases and J by 3 bases, with 6 bases of the junction left unmatched. Germline values: CDR1 MGHDK, CDR2 SYGVNS. The CDR3 is 15 residues long. The CDR3 here is CASRPTSGIKETQYF. CDR3 coding DNA: TGTGCCAGCAGACCGACTAGCGGGATCAAAGAGACCCAGTACTTC.